This T cell receptor (beta chain) was obtained from a study of response to subunit inactivated influenza vaccine. Study-wide results and limits: The authors put forward the suggestion that each seasonal influenza vaccination may bring in only a limited number of new T cells.

Only a few counts were recorded for this clonotype. Its target is unknown. MiXCR, run by TCRdb on the RT-PCR reads, gives a single entry per CDR3 protein. The sample contains around 500,000 distinct CDR3 sequences, 9.5% to 12% of which appear only once. V gave up 2 bases and J gave up 10 bases, with 18 bases separating them. This CDR3 has 15 residues. The germline CDR1 and CDR2 sequences are SEHNR and FQNEAQ (reference sequence). The sequence was obtained from a middle-aged man who received an inactivated influenza vaccine. Sequences were derived from PBMCs from blood, sampled 45 days after vaccination. The chain combines TRBV7-9 with TRBJ2-1; maybe TRBD1 (5 bases). The CDR3 is CASSLRQSLGGEQFF. The CDR3 coding sequence is TGTGCCAGCAGCTTAAGACAGTCCCTCGGCGGAGAGCAGTTCTTC.